Sequencing of this T cell receptor beta chain was carried out in a study of breast tumors, draining lymph nodes, adjacent tissues. Study-wide findings and caveats: Tumors had less TCR diversity than lymph nodes, more than nontumor tissue. Most tumor T cells seemingly derive from lymph node, then expand in tumor.

This clonotype has ten or more counts. Antigen unknown. In TCRdb, the multiplex PCR reads were re-called with MiXCR into one record per CDR3 protein. The table shows 20,000 to 25,000 distinct CDR3 sequences, with about 41% occurring only once. The sample comprised breast tumor tissue. This sequence originates from a female donor with breast cancer. Some clones in this sample may be carry-over from other donors' samples.

This CDR3 reads CASRTGQGYTGELFF. The CDR3 nucleotides are TGTGCCAGCAGAACGGGACAGGGGTACACCGGGGAGCTGTTTTTT. V gene TRBV2 combines with J gene TRBJ2-2, with 10 bases identical to TRBD1. Looked up from germline, CDR1 is SNHLY and CDR2 is FYNNEI. Losses at the gene ends were 6 bases for V and 3 bases for J; bases not matched to a gene: 4. CDR3 length equals 15 residues.